Listed below are T cell receptor beta chains from one sample, sequenced in a study of OX40 agonist ivuxolimab in advanced cancers. Profiling relied on immunoSEQ multiplex PCR, and the TCRdb table lists in-frame clones only, not all of them. Of around 45,000 clones listed, 75% to 85% are singletons. Material: CD4+ or CD8+ T cells sorted from blood, obtained in a trial of the OX40 agonist ivuxolimab. The source is an adult with an advanced solid tumor such as melanoma, head and neck, liver or kidney cancer. CDR3s include the opening cysteine and the closing phenylalanine or tryptophan. A D gene is named only where the DNA matches it firmly. Some rows have no size entry. The others give once, few or many, or a class for an expanded clone.

CASSREGEGGYEQYF	TGCGCCAGCAGCCGGGAGGGGGAGGGAGGCTACGAGCAGTACTTC	TRBJ2-7	15	.	TRBV4-1	.
CASRQNGGANTGELFF	TGCGCCAGCCGACAAAACGGAGGGGCGAACACCGGGGAGCTGTTTTTT	TRBJ2-2	16	.	TRBV5-1	.
CASSPRESYNEQFF	TGTGCCAGCAGTCCCAGGGAGTCCTACAATGAGCAGTTCTTC	TRBJ2-1	14	.	TRBV2	.
CASSSRWTGYNEQFF	TGTGCCAGCAGTTCCCGATGGACTGGATACAATGAGCAGTTCTTC	TRBJ2-1	15	.	TRBV5-8	once
CASTGGPYNEQFF	TGTGCCAGCACCGGCGGGCCTTACAATGAGCAGTTCTTC	TRBJ2-1	13	.	TRBV5-6	.
CASSLTGQGVSEAFF	TGCGCCAGCAGCCTAACGGGACAGGGAGTTTCTGAAGCTTTCTTT	TRBJ1-1	15	TRBD1	TRBV5-1	.
CASSPLPGQGASTF	TGTGCCAGCAGCCCGCTCCCGGGACAGGGGGCATCAACCTTC	TRBJ1-2	14	TRBD1	TRBV11-2	.
CSVEYYYEQYF	TGCAGCGTTGAATACTACTACGAGCAGTACTTC	TRBJ2-7	11	.	TRBV29-1	.
CASSQGLSTTYNEQFF	TGTGCCAGCAGCCAAGGACTATCCACTACCTACAATGAGCAGTTCTTC	TRBJ2-1	16	.	TRBV4-2	.
CADSWGAGYTF	TGTGCCGACAGCTGGGGGGCTGGCTACACCTTC	TRBJ1-2	11	.	TRBV6-1	.
CASSQYAGGDTTDTQYF	TGTGCCAGCAGCCAATATGCGGGGGGAGATACCACAGATACGCAGTATTTT	TRBJ2-3	17	TRBD2	TRBV4-2	.
CASSYGTTSMTDTQYF	TGCGCCAGCAGCTACGGGACTACCTCAATGACAGATACGCAGTATTTT	TRBJ2-3	16	TRBD2	TRBV5-1	once
CASSLPADRAYNEQFF	TGTGCCAGTAGCCTCCCCGCGGACAGGGCCTACAATGAGCAGTTCTTC	TRBJ2-1	16	TRBD1	TRBV19	once
CASSQEGTGYGYTF	TGCGCCAGCAGCCAAGAAGGGACAGGCTATGGCTACACCTTC	TRBJ1-2	14	TRBD1	TRBV4-3	.
CASSLSPGTGAGGYTF	TGTGCCAGCAGCTTATCTCCGGGGACAGGGGCCGGGGGCTACACCTTC	TRBJ1-2	16	TRBD1	TRBV11-1	.
CASSRNAGDTQYF	TGTGCCAGCAGCCGAAACGCGGGGGATACGCAGTATTTT	TRBJ2-3	13	.	TRBV7-3	.
CASSIFPGPQETQYF	TGTGCCAGTAGTATTTTCCCGGGACCCCAAGAGACCCAGTACTTC	TRBJ2-5	15	.	TRBV19	.
CSALGARGLYEQYF	TGCAGCGCCTTGGGAGCGAGGGGTCTCTACGAGCAGTACTTC	TRBJ2-7	14	.	TRBV29-1	.
CASSFQGTGNTIYF	TGTGCCAGCAGCTTCCAGGGAACTGGAAACACCATATATTTT	TRBJ1-3	14	.	TRBV11-2	.
CASSETGTGDYEQYF	TGTGCCAGTAGTGAAACCGGGACAGGGGACTACGAGCAGTACTTC	TRBJ2-7	15	TRBD1	TRBV19	once
CASSSGTQATNEKLFF	TGCGCCAGCAGCTCCGGGACTCAGGCAACTAATGAAAAACTGTTTTTT	TRBJ1-4	16	.	TRBV5-1	.
CASRATSGVYNEQFF	TGTGCCAGCAGAGCCACTAGCGGGGTGTACAATGAGCAGTTCTTC	TRBJ2-1	15	TRBD2	TRBV2	.
CASSSYSAEGYTF	TGTGCCAGCAGCTCCTACTCCGCGGAAGGCTACACCTTC	TRBJ1-2	13	.	TRBV11-2	.
CIVSGANYGYTF	TGCATCGTGAGTGGAGCTAACTATGGCTACACCTTC	TRBJ1-2	12	.	TRBV29-1	.
CASSPTGENQPQHF	TGTGCCAGCTCACCGACAGGGGAGAATCAGCCCCAGCATTTT	TRBJ1-5	14	TRBD1	TRBV18	few